This TCR beta chain appears in the sequencing data of a study of T cell responses to AZD1222 COVID-19 vaccine. Study outcomes and limitations: Donors in the cohort were predominantly white British and more often female, and clonal diversity was possibly underestimated. Spike was spanned by vaccine-associated CD4 TCRs, with dominance at 160-218 and 743-854.

Concerning this clone: Its antigen is as yet unknown.

The CDR3 runs to 12 residues. V lost 6 bases, J lost 6 bases, and 9 bases lay in between. Germline-derived CDR1 and CDR2 are MDHEN and SYDVKM. Using immunoSEQ multiplex PCR, the repertoire was profiled, and TCRdb retains in-frame clones only, with some absent. This table holds some 99,000 clones, 87% found once. This receptor was obtained from an adult in good health. The rearrangement links TRBV28 to TRBJ1-5; D not certain. The sequences come from peripheral blood, collected on day 0 of AZD1222 vaccination. In DNA, the CDR3 is TGTGCCAGCAGCTTAGTTAGTCAGCCCCAGCATTTT. It codes for CASSLVSQPQHF.